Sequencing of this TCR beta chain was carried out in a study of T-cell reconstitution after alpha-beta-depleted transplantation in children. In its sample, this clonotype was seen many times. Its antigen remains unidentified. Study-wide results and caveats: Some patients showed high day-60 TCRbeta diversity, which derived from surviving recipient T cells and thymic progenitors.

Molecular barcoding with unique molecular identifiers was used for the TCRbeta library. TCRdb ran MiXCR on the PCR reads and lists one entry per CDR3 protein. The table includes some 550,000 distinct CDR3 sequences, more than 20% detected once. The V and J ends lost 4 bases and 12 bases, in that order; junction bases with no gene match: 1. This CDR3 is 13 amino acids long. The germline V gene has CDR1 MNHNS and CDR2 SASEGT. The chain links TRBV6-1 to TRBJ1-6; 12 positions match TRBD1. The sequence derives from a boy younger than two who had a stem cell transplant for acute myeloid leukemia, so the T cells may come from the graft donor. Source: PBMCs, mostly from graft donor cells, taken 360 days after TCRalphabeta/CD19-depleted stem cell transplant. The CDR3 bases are TGTGCCAGCAGTGGGGACAGGGGGCGACCCCTCCACTTT. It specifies CASSGDRGRPLHF.